The clone carrying this T cell receptor (beta chain) was counted a few times. Its antigen is not known. Trimming took off 6 bases at V and 5 bases at J, with 28 bases between the two ends. Germline V gene sequence: CDR1 MNHEY, CDR2 SVGEGT. There are 18 residues in the CDR3. This entry belongs to a study of post-analysis software for immune sequencing data. On the study more broadly: Disease trajectories encompassed relapsing-remitting, secondary progressive and progressive-relapsing multiple sclerosis.

The library was made from cDNA and included unique molecular identifiers. T cells, roughly 0.9 to 11 million of them, yielded roughly 0.5 million cDNA molecules. One entry per CDR3 protein, called by TCRdb with MiXCR from the PCR reads. The sample contains hundreds of thousands of distinct CDR3 sequences, roughly 30% of which appear only once. Regarding the study as a whole: Roughly 5 TRBV segments were significantly more frequent in patients than in controls. TRBV5-6, TRBV5-1 and TRBV20-1 were among these segments. A significant reduction in normalized Chao1 diversity was observed in multiple sclerosis patients versus controls. Same-batch samples co-clustered strongly by F measure.

Sequenced material: blood. The receptor was derived from a girl aged 10 to 17 with multiple sclerosis. The chain recombines TRBV6-2 or TRBV6-3 with TRBJ2-5; possible D gene TRBD1, 5 bases. CDR3 nucleotide sequence: TGTGCCAGCAGCCACCAGCTAAATTGGACACGGGCTTTGGAGACCCAGTACTTC. Translation gives CASSHQLNWTRALETQYF.